This T cell receptor (beta chain) originates from a study of blood T cell repertoires in COVID-19 (TCRdb year 2020). With regard to the full study: Collaborator samples came from the United States, Italy and Spain and covered acute and convalescent phases of COVID-19. The sample metadata nearly always contained a de-identified subject ID, COVID-19 status, age in years and sex. The material from the prospective study consisted of cDNA or gDNA derived from T cells, B-cell-depleted T cells, or PBMCs. Where available, HLA class I and class II types were obtained from metadata supplied by the sample provider rather than from assay-based typing. The dataset comprised deeply sampled blood TCRbeta repertoires from subjects exposed to, actively infected with, or recovered from COVID-19. Samples came from the ongoing ImmuneRACE study (first 160 participants) plus 1,254 subjects from 6 global collaborators. The repertoires were released in a freely available public database meant as a resource for research on the immune response to SARS-CoV-2.

As for this clone: What antigen it recognizes has not been identified. Within one base of it there is no much larger clone, and no base qualities were kept.

The immunoSEQ Assay, a bias-controlled multiplex PCR, was used to amplify TCRbeta CDR3 regions from genomic DNA. As for how the authors treated the data: The number of nucleated cells in each sample was estimated from the amplification of reference gene primers within the assay. To quantify the absolute abundance of each unique TCRbeta CDR3 rearrangement, sequence reads were collapsed and filtered. For each sample, productive Simpson clonality was calculated by taking the square root of Simpson's diversity index across productive rearrangements. The immuneACCESS repertoire file appears here via TCRdb, limited to in-frame rearrangements. These files lack a portion of the clones; in checked studies, under half of the deficit traces to unresolved V genes, and the cause of the others is not known. D and trimming were read from the DNA, whereas the V and J calls and clone size are those reported in that table. Present in this sample are about 80,000 clones, around four fifths of which were seen just once. The leading ten clones occupy about 42% of the sample.

Collaborating institutions collected whole blood in K2EDTA tubes following their own protocols. For TCRbeta analysis, collaborator samples were shipped as frozen whole blood, as isolated PBMCs, or as DNA extracted from either sample type. CDR1 KGHSH and CDR2 LQKENI are derived from the germline V gene. CDR3 length: 16 amino acids, cysteine to phenylalanine. CDR3 DNA only is kept here, 48 bases in frame from base 1. After removal of 3 bases from V and 4 bases from J, the junction retains 9 bases not matched to a gene. Findings and caveats that apply to the study as a whole: The amount of clinical and demographic metadata varied by source and participant and was provided uncurated.

Material for sequencing was peripheral blood. The rearranged segments are TRBV18 and TRBJ2-7, with 10 bases in between that match TRBD2. The sequence came from a man of 80 years or more with active or convalescent COVID-19. CDR3 protein: CASSPFASGSGYEQYF. The DNA is as follows: TGTGCCAGCTCACCCTTTGCTAGCGGGAGTGGGTACGAGCAGTACTTC.